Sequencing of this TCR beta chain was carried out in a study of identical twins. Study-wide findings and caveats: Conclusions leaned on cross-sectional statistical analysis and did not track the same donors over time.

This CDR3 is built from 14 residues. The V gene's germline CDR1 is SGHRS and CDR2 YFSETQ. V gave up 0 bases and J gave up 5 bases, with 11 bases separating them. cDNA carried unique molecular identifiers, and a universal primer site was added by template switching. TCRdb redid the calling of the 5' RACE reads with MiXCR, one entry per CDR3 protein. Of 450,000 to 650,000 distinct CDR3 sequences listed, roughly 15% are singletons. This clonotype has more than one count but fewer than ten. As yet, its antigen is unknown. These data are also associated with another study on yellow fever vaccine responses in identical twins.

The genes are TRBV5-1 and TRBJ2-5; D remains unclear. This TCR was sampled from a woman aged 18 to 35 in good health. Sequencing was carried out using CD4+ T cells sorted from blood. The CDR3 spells CASSLGVPRETQYF. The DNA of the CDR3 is TGCGCCAGCAGCTTGGGGGTACCCCGGGAGACCCAGTACTTC.